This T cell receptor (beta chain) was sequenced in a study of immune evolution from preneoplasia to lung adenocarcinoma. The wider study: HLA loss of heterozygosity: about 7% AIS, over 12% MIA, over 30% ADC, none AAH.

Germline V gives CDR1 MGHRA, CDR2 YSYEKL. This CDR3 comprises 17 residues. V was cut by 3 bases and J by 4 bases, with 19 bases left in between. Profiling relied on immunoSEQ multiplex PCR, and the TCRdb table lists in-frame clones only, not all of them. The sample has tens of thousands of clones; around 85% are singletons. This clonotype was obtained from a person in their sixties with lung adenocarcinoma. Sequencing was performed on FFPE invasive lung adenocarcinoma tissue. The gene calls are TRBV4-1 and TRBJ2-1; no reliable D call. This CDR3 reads CASSHRMTGGTYNEQFF. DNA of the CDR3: TGCGCCAGCAGCCACCGAATGACTGGCGGAACTTACAATGAGCAGTTCTTC.